These T cell receptor beta chains were read from a single sample in a study of tumor-infiltrating lymphocytes in primary liver carcinoma. TCRdb re-called the multiplex PCR reads through MiXCR, storing one row per CDR3 protein. The sample shows almost 200,000 distinct CDR3 sequences, 65% of them seen only once. Sequencing input: peripheral blood. Receptors were obtained from a woman aged 55-69 years with primary liver carcinoma and hepatitis B virus infection. Each CDR3 is given with its conserved first and last residue. The D gene is left open where the match is weak. Clone size is not always given. Where it is, it says once, few, many or a class for expanded clones.

abundance: .
j_gene: TRBJ2-3
v_gene: TRBV10-3
d_gene: TRBD2
CDR3nt: TGTGCCCTCAGAGCGGGAGACACAATCATAGGTACGCAGTATTTT
CDR3aa: CALRAGDTIIGTQYF

abundance: .
j_gene: TRBJ1-5
v_gene: TRBV29-1
d_gene: TRBD1
CDR3nt: TGCAGCGTAACCGGGATAGGGGGCTGGACCAATCAGCCCCAGCATTTT
CDR3aa: CSVTGIGGWTNQPQHF

abundance: many
j_gene: TRBJ2-5
v_gene: TRBV29-1
d_gene: .
CDR3nt: TGCAGCGTTGAAGACCCCACCCAAGAGACCCAGTACTTC
CDR3aa: CSVEDPTQETQYF

abundance: .
j_gene: TRBJ2-5
v_gene: TRBV12-3/TRBV12-4
d_gene: .
CDR3nt: TGTGCCAGCAGTGAAATGGGGCCATGGAAGACCCAGTACTTC
CDR3aa: CASSEMGPWKTQYF

abundance: .
j_gene: TRBJ2-2
v_gene: TRBV29-1
d_gene: .
CDR3nt: TGCAGTGCGATTTTTAGTGCCATCTGGGAGCTGTTTTTT
CDR3aa: CSAIFSAIWELFF

abundance: .
j_gene: TRBJ1-1
v_gene: TRBV30
d_gene: .
CDR3nt: TGTGTCTGGATAGGGTGGCAGGGGAGGACTGAAGCTTTCTTT
CDR3aa: CVWIGWQGRTEAFF

abundance: .
j_gene: TRBJ2-1
v_gene: TRBV7-8
d_gene: TRBD1
CDR3nt: TGTGCCAGCAGCTTAAGACAGGGGCGGTACAATGACCAGATCTTC
CDR3aa: CASSLRQGRYNDQIF

abundance: few
j_gene: TRBJ1-2
v_gene: TRBV12-3/TRBV12-4
d_gene: .
CDR3nt: TGTGCCAGCAGTTTTGGGCAGGGAGCTCGCTATGGCTACACCTTC
CDR3aa: CASSFGQGARYGYTF

abundance: many
j_gene: TRBJ2-2
v_gene: TRBV6-6
d_gene: TRBD2
CDR3nt: TGTGCCAGCAGTCCCCGGGGGGTCGGAAACACCGGGGAGCTGTTTTTT
CDR3aa: CASSPRGVGNTGELFF

abundance: .
j_gene: TRBJ1-1
v_gene: TRBV11-2
d_gene: .
CDR3nt: TGTGCCAGCAGCTTATTGGCCGAAACTGTAGTTTTCTTT
CDR3aa: CASSLLAETVVFF

abundance: .
j_gene: TRBJ2-1
v_gene: TRBV6-5
d_gene: TRBD2
CDR3nt: TGTGCCAACAGTTACATTAGCGGGAGTACCCCCGATGAGCAGTTCTTC
CDR3aa: CANSYISGSTPDEQFF

abundance: .
j_gene: TRBJ1-3
v_gene: TRBV12-3/TRBV12-4
d_gene: TRBD1
CDR3nt: TGTGCCAGCAGTCCGCCCACAGGGGGACTTCGGGGGAACACCATATATTTT
CDR3aa: CASSPPTGGLRGNTIYF

abundance: medium-sized
j_gene: TRBJ2-7
v_gene: TRBV10-3
d_gene: TRBD2
CDR3nt: TGTGCCATCAGTACCAAACCGGGACTAGCGGGAAACGAGCAGTACTTC
CDR3aa: CAISTKPGLAGNEQYF

abundance: once
j_gene: TRBJ1-2
v_gene: TRBV30
d_gene: .
CDR3nt: TGTGCCTGGGGTGAGGCTTCCTATGGCTACACCTTC
CDR3aa: CAWGEASYGYTF

abundance: few
j_gene: TRBJ2-1
v_gene: TRBV28
d_gene: .
CDR3nt: TGTGCCAGCAGTTTTCAGGTCGCAGGTCATGAGCAGTTCTTC
CDR3aa: CASSFQVAGHEQFF

abundance: .
j_gene: TRBJ2-7
v_gene: TRBV28
d_gene: .
CDR3nt: TGTGCCAGCAGCCCCCCCGGGTCGCGCTCCTACGAGCAGTACTTC
CDR3aa: CASSPPGSRSYEQYF

abundance: once
j_gene: TRBJ2-6
v_gene: TRBV5-4
d_gene: .
CDR3nt: TGTGCCAGCTGCCGATGTACTTCCTCTGGGGCCAACGTCCTGACTTTC
CDR3aa: CASCRCTSSGANVLTF

abundance: .
j_gene: TRBJ1-1
v_gene: TRBV12-3/TRBV12-4
d_gene: .
CDR3nt: TGTGCCAGCAGTCCTGGCCTGAACACTGAAGCTCTCTTT
CDR3aa: CASSPGLNTEALF

abundance: .
j_gene: TRBJ2-1
v_gene: TRBV28
d_gene: .
CDR3nt: TGTGCCAGCAGTTCTTATAGCGGTCTGGTGTTCTTC
CDR3aa: CASSSYSGLVFF

abundance: once
j_gene: TRBJ1-1
v_gene: TRBV5-1
d_gene: .
CDR3nt: TGCGCCAGCACTCGAGAGACAAGGAACACTGAAGCTTTCTTT
CDR3aa: CASTRETRNTEAFF

abundance: few
j_gene: TRBJ2-7
v_gene: TRBV24-1
d_gene: .
CDR3nt: TGTGCCACCAGTGACCCCGGGAACCCCTACGAGCAGTACTTC
CDR3aa: CATSDPGNPYEQYF

abundance: .
j_gene: TRBJ2-5
v_gene: TRBV11-2
d_gene: .
CDR3nt: TGTGCCAGCGGCTTAGCGGAGGCACGAGAGAACCAGTACTTC
CDR3aa: CASGLAEARENQYF

abundance: .
j_gene: TRBJ2-2
v_gene: TRBV11-2
d_gene: .
CDR3nt: TGTGCCAGCAGCAGAGGTGGGAACACCGGGGAGCTGTTTTTT
CDR3aa: CASSRGGNTGELFF

abundance: many
j_gene: TRBJ2-5
v_gene: TRBV28
d_gene: TRBD1
CDR3nt: TGTGCCAGCAGTTTAATATCGACAGGGAGTAGAGAGACCCAGTACTTC
CDR3aa: CASSLISTGSRETQYF

abundance: many
j_gene: TRBJ1-3
v_gene: TRBV12-3/TRBV12-4
d_gene: .
CDR3nt: TGTGCCAGCAGTTTGGAGGGTTCAGGAAACACCATATATTTT
CDR3aa: CASSLEGSGNTIYF

abundance: once
j_gene: TRBJ1-6
v_gene: TRBV12-3/TRBV12-4
d_gene: .
CDR3nt: TGTGCCAGCAGTCCGAGGGGGGGTCCACCCCTCCACTTT
CDR3aa: CASSPRGGPPLHF

abundance: .
j_gene: TRBJ1-2
v_gene: TRBV12-3/TRBV12-4
d_gene: .
CDR3nt: TGTGCCAGCACTCCGTCTAGTCGGGGCTATGGCTACACCTTC
CDR3aa: CASTPSSRGYGYTF

abundance: .
j_gene: TRBJ2-7
v_gene: TRBV7-2
d_gene: TRBD2
CDR3nt: TGTGCCAGCAGCTTAGTAGCTAGCGGGAGTGGGTACGAGCAGTACTTC
CDR3aa: CASSLVASGSGYEQYF

abundance: many
j_gene: TRBJ2-7
v_gene: TRBV12-3/TRBV12-4
d_gene: TRBD1
CDR3nt: TGTGCCAGCAGTTTAGAGGGGGCGTGGGAGCAGTACTTC
CDR3aa: CASSLEGAWEQYF

abundance: .
j_gene: TRBJ2-2
v_gene: TRBV29-1
d_gene: TRBD2
CDR3nt: TGCAGCGTTGAAGGGACTAGAGTCACCGGGGAGCTGTTTTTT
CDR3aa: CSVEGTRVTGELFF

abundance: few
j_gene: TRBJ1-6
v_gene: TRBV4-2
d_gene: TRBD1
CDR3nt: TGTGCCAGCAGCCAAACACCGAAAGGGGGCGGGTATAATTCACCCCTCCACTTT
CDR3aa: CASSQTPKGGGYNSPLHF

abundance: .
j_gene: TRBJ2-2
v_gene: TRBV11-1
d_gene: TRBD1
CDR3nt: TGTGCCAGCATCGCACAGGGGGCGGGCGCCGAGGAGCTGTTTTTT
CDR3aa: CASIAQGAGAEELFF

abundance: .
j_gene: TRBJ2-1
v_gene: TRBV11-1
d_gene: TRBD2
CDR3nt: TGTGCCAGCAGCTTAGGGCCTAATATCCCGACTAGCGGGAGATTTCCCGCCAATGGGCAGTTCTTC
CDR3aa: CASSLGPNIPTSGRFPANGQFF

abundance: .
j_gene: TRBJ2-7
v_gene: TRBV11-1
d_gene: .
CDR3nt: TGTGCCAGCAGTCTCCTACAGGGACCCTCCTACGGGCAGTACTTT
CDR3aa: CASSLLQGPSYGQYF

abundance: few
j_gene: TRBJ2-5
v_gene: TRBV5-6
d_gene: TRBD2
CDR3nt: TGTGCCAGCAAGCGGGGCGTCCAAGAGACCCAGTACTTC
CDR3aa: CASKRGVQETQYF

abundance: .
j_gene: TRBJ1-1
v_gene: TRBV30
d_gene: .
CDR3nt: TGTGCCTGGAGTGTAGGAGGGGGTAACACTGGAGCTTTCTTT
CDR3aa: CAWSVGGGNTGAFF

abundance: .
j_gene: TRBJ1-6
v_gene: TRBV28
d_gene: TRBD1
CDR3nt: TGTGCCAGCATCCAGACCGGGACAGGGTGGAATTCACCCCTCCACTTT
CDR3aa: CASIQTGTGWNSPLHF

abundance: .
j_gene: TRBJ2-1
v_gene: TRBV9
d_gene: .
CDR3nt: TGTGCCAGCACCCCATTGAGCGGAGGCGGGAATGAGCAGTTCTTC
CDR3aa: CASTPLSGGGNEQFF

abundance: .
j_gene: TRBJ2-1
v_gene: TRBV5-6
d_gene: .
CDR3nt: TGTGCCAGCAGCTTGGGGGTAGGCGGCGCCGAAACCCTTTACAATGAGCAGTTCTTC
CDR3aa: CASSLGVGGAETLYNEQFF

abundance: .
j_gene: TRBJ2-3
v_gene: TRBV19
d_gene: .
CDR3nt: TGTGCCAGTAGTATGGGCAGGGGATCAGATACGCAGTATTTT
CDR3aa: CASSMGRGSDTQYF

abundance: .
j_gene: TRBJ2-7
v_gene: TRBV11-2
d_gene: TRBD2
CDR3nt: TGTGCCGGCAGCCCCCGGACTAGCGGGAGGGCTATATCCTACGACCAGTACTTC
CDR3aa: CAGSPRTSGRAISYDQYF

abundance: many
j_gene: TRBJ2-7
v_gene: TRBV6-5
d_gene: .
CDR3nt: TGTGCCAGCACCCGAAGCGGTCGAGGGGGCGAGCAGTACTTC
CDR3aa: CASTRSGRGGEQYF

abundance: many
j_gene: TRBJ1-4
v_gene: TRBV7-8
d_gene: .
CDR3nt: TGTGCCAGCAGCTTAGGACAGAGAAATGAAAAACTGTTTTTT
CDR3aa: CASSLGQRNEKLFF

abundance: .
j_gene: TRBJ2-5
v_gene: TRBV11-2
d_gene: TRBD1
CDR3nt: TGTGACTGCAGCTTACGGACAGGGGGTTCCGGGGAGACCCAGTACTTC
CDR3aa: CDCSLRTGGSGETQYF

abundance: once
j_gene: TRBJ2-5
v_gene: TRBV11-2
d_gene: TRBD2
CDR3nt: TGTGCCAGCAGTTTTACTACTAGCGGGAGGGTCCCGGGGACCCGGTACTTC
CDR3aa: CASSFTTSGRVPGTRYF

abundance: .
j_gene: TRBJ2-1
v_gene: TRBV7-9
d_gene: TRBD1
CDR3nt: TGTGCCAGCAACTTCGACAGGGGGGGAGAGAATGAGCAGTTCTTC
CDR3aa: CASNFDRGGENEQFF

abundance: .
j_gene: TRBJ2-1
v_gene: TRBV24-1
d_gene: TRBD2
CDR3nt: TGTGCCACCAGTGATAACAGCGGGAGGGAGAGCAATGAGCAGTTCTTC
CDR3aa: CATSDNSGRESNEQFF

abundance: many
j_gene: TRBJ2-2
v_gene: TRBV24-1
d_gene: .
CDR3nt: TGTGCCACCAGTGATTTCGGACAGTCGAACACCGGGGAGCTGTTTTTT
CDR3aa: CATSDFGQSNTGELFF

abundance: .
j_gene: TRBJ1-5
v_gene: TRBV11-2
d_gene: .
CDR3nt: TGTGCCAGCAGCTCGGGACACATTAGCACAGATACGCAGCATTTT
CDR3aa: CASSSGHISTDTQHF

abundance: .
j_gene: TRBJ1-1
v_gene: TRBV12-3/TRBV12-4
d_gene: TRBD1
CDR3nt: TGTGCCAGCAGTAGACCGGGACAGGGGAACACTGGAGCTTTCTTT
CDR3aa: CASSRPGQGNTGAFF

abundance: few
j_gene: TRBJ1-2
v_gene: TRBV6-1
d_gene: .
CDR3nt: TGTGCCAGCAGTGAAGCTGGTGAGTTCTACACCTTC
CDR3aa: CASSEAGEFYTF

abundance: .
j_gene: TRBJ1-1
v_gene: TRBV5-4
d_gene: .
CDR3nt: TGTGCCAGCAGCTTGATTACTTTGGGTGACACTGAGGGTTTCTTT
CDR3aa: CASSLITLGDTEGFF

abundance: .
j_gene: TRBJ2-1
v_gene: TRBV11-2
d_gene: .
CDR3nt: TGTGCCAGCAGCTTAGTTCTGACGCGTGGGGGCGATGAACAGTTCTTC
CDR3aa: CASSLVLTRGGDEQFF